This entry lists 18 T cell receptor beta chains sequenced from one sample in a study of CD8 T cells in Susac syndrome. Reverse transcription of about 0.5 to 1 ug RNA was carried out with random hexamers. From the immunoSEQ multiplex PCR reads, TCRdb called clonotypes with MiXCR, one entry per CDR3 protein. The table has 150,000 or so distinct CDR3 sequences, around 94% seen once. What was sequenced was CD4+ T cells from PBMCs. Receptor source: a human donor with multiple sclerosis.

This clonotype has only one observation. This chain uses TRBV12-3 or TRBV12-4 with TRBJ2-1; D is ambiguous. The CDR3 totals 15 residues. Trimming stripped 6 bases from V and 4 bases from J, with 16 bases between. The CDR3 loop is CASSLAINYYNEQFF. CDR3 coding DNA: TGTGCCAGCAGCCTCGCGATTAATTATTACAATGAGCAGTTCTTC.

The chain carries TRBV3-1 and TRBJ1-1; no definite D call. This CDR3 is built from 13 residues. The V and J ends lost 0 bases and 6 bases respectively, with 8 bases between them. CDR1 and CDR2 from the germline V gene are LGHDT and YNNKEL (reference sequence). The CDR3 region is CASSQDRRAEAFF. As DNA, the CDR3 is TGTGCCAGCAGCCAAGACCGACGGGCTGAAGCTTTCTTT.

This rearrangement joins TRBV12-3 or TRBV12-4 to TRBJ2-1, with D unresolved. V lost 5 bases to trimming and J lost 8 bases, with 7 bases between them. The CDR3 loop spans 11 amino acids. CDR3 sequence (DNA): TGTGCCAGCAGTCCCCGGGATGAGCAGTTCTTC. Protein product: CASSPRDEQFF.

The chain has TRBV12-3 or TRBV12-4 and TRBJ2-7, with D possibly matching TRBD2 (6 bases). The CDR3 is 13 residues long. With 4 bases removed from V and 0 bases from J, the gap between germline ends came to 7 bases. The chain's CDR3 is CASSWRGSYEQYF. In DNA, the CDR3 is TGTGCCAGCAGTTGGCGGGGCTCCTACGAGCAGTACTTC.

This chain connects TRBV7-2 to TRBJ2-7, with D possibly TRBD2 on 5 matching bases. The CDR3 has 15 residues. Germline V gives CDR1 SGHTA, CDR2 FQGNSA. With 2 bases removed from V and 2 bases from J, the gap between germline ends came to 13 bases. CDR3 nucleotide sequence: TGTGCCAGCAGCTTACGGGGTGGCGGTGCCTACGAGCAGTACTTC. It encodes CASSLRGGGAYEQYF.

The chain couples TRBV12-3 or TRBV12-4 to TRBJ2-1; D is unresolved. The CDR3 length is 15 residues. Trimming left V 2 bases short and J 5 bases short, with 13 bases between. The CDR3 DNA reads as TGTGCCAGCAGTTTATCCCTCACACAAGACAATGAGCAGTTCTTC. This encodes CASSLSLTQDNEQFF.

The chain uses TRBV18 and TRBJ2-1; no clear D. The CDR3 sequence is 14 residues long. The germline gives CDR1 KGHSH, CDR2 LQKENI. Trimming removed 1 base from V and 5 bases from J, with 9 bases in between. CDR3 residues: CASSPRTGHNEQFF. CDR3 coding DNA: TGTGCCAGCTCACCACGGACGGGCCACAATGAGCAGTTCTTC.

The chain combines TRBV7-9 with TRBJ2-1, with 10 positions matching TRBD2. There are 13 residues in the CDR3. Trimming took 5 bases from V and 12 from J; bases not matched to a gene: 7. Germline lookup yields CDR1 SEHNR and CDR2 FQNEAQ (reference sequence). CDR3: CASSTPSGSSQFF. CDR3 sequence (DNA): TGTGCCAGCAGCACCCCTAGCGGGAGCTCGCAGTTCTTC.

This sequence joins TRBV6-5 and TRBJ1-2; D unclear. The length of the CDR3 is 14 residues. The V and J ends lost 4 bases and 1 base respectively, with 10 bases between them. CDR1 and CDR2 from the germline V gene are MNHEY and SVGAGI. The CDR3 loop is CASSSLGSNYGYTF. In DNA, the CDR3 is TGTGCCAGCAGTTCCCTGGGAAGTAACTATGGCTACACCTTC.

The V and J genes are TRBV6-2 or TRBV6-3 and TRBJ1-1; D is undetermined. The CDR3 runs to 11 residues. Trimming left V 6 bases short and J 5 bases short, with 7 bases between. CDR1 and CDR2 (germline): MNHEY, SVGEGT. This CDR3 reads CASRWATEAFF. CDR3 bases: TGTGCCAGCAGGTGGGCGACTGAAGCTTTCTTT.

The V and J genes are TRBV18 and TRBJ2-7, with TRBD2 matching over 9 bases. This CDR3 is 15 amino acids long. Unmatched junction bases numbered 5, after V lost 3 bases and J lost 2 bases. Germline-derived CDR1 and CDR2 are KGHSH and LQKENI. CDR3 residues: CASSPGIAGAYEQYF. In DNA, the CDR3 is TGTGCCAGCTCACCGGGTATAGCGGGAGCCTACGAGCAGTACTTC.

This clonotype is a singleton in its sample. The rearrangement links TRBV12-5 to TRBJ2-1; 11 nucleotides line up with TRBD2. The J segment lost 8 bases and the V segment lost 0 bases, leaving 3 bases of the junction unmatched. CDR3 size: 15 residues. The germline CDR1 and CDR2 sequences are LGHNT and FRNRAP. CDR3 protein: CASGLVLAGDYEQFF. The CDR3 nucleotides are TGTGCTAGTGGTTTGGTACTAGCGGGGGACTATGAGCAGTTCTTC.

The rearrangement links TRBV20-1 to TRBJ2-3; D possibly corresponds to TRBD2 (7 bases). In germline, CDR1 is DFQATT, CDR2 SNEGSKA (reference sequence). The V gene lost 3 bases and the J gene lost 0 bases, with 13 bases spanning the gap. The CDR3 extends over 15 amino acids. The CDR3: CSASPGRGSTDTQYF. The CDR3 nucleotides read TGCAGTGCTAGTCCAGGGAGGGGGAGCACAGATACGCAGTATTTT.

This chain connects TRBV30 to TRBJ2-1, with a weak D call TRBD1 (5 bases). The germline CDR1 and CDR2 sequences are GTSNPN and SVGIG (reference sequence). The germline V and J ends were trimmed by 1 base and 9 bases, with 7 bases remaining between them. The CDR3 totals 11 residues. CDR3 protein: CAWSAGLEQFF. The CDR3 DNA reads TGTGCCTGGAGTGCAGGGCTTGAGCAGTTCTTC.

With regard to this clonotype: Lacking the conserved final phenylalanine or tryptophan, this CDR3 likely reflects a read error. The rearrangement uses TRBV5-6 and TRBJ2-1; 9 bases line up with TRBD1. This CDR3 is built from 12 residues. With 3 bases clipped from V and 12 bases from J, the junction kept 4 bases outside the gene matches. Germline V gene lookup returns CDR1 SGHDT and CDR2 YYEEEE. DNA of the CDR3: TGTGCCAGCAGCTGGGACAGGGTCCGGCAGTTCCTC. The encoded protein is CASSWDRVRQFL.

The chain couples TRBV6-2 or TRBV6-3 to TRBJ2-7; the D call may be TRBD1 or TRBD2 (6 bases each). Germline V CDR1 and CDR2: MNHEY, SVGEGT. Trimming shortened V by 10 bases and J by 0 bases, and 19 bases separated the two germline ends. There are 15 residues in the CDR3. The CDR3 coding sequence is TGTGCCATCACTGGGGGGCAGCCGAGCTCCTACGAGCAGTACTTC. Amino acids: CAITGGQPSSYEQYF.

This clonotype was found once. The chain links TRBV13 to TRBJ2-1; 8 bases agree with TRBD1. The CDR3 sequence is 14 residues long. The V segment lost 5 bases and the J segment 10 bases; nucleotides outside the gene matches: 10. CDR1 and CDR2 from the germline V gene are PRHDT and FYEKMQ (reference sequence). CDR3 DNA sequence: TGTGCCAGCAGCACTCGGACAGGGAGTCCCGAGCAGTTCTTC. This gives the protein CASSTRTGSPEQFF.

This clonotype has a single count. The rearrangement links TRBV6-5 to TRBJ1-1; D call uncertain. The CDR3 loop spans 16 amino acids. V was clipped by 2 bases and J by 1 base, with 14 bases between them. Germline CDR1 is MNHEY and CDR2 is SVGAGI. The CDR3 DNA reads as TGTGCCAGCAGTTACGATACCTCGACCGCGAACACTGAAGCTTTCTTT. This gives the protein CASSYDTSTANTEAFF.